The clone carrying this TCR beta chain was seen only a few times. The antigen remains unidentified. This record belongs to a study of T-cell reconstitution after alpha-beta-depleted transplantation in children. Findings and caveats of the study: High day-60 TCRbeta diversity in some patients came from surviving recipient T cells and thymic progenitors. The main origin of T-cell counts and diversity one year after transplant was newly produced T cells.

Unique molecular identifiers featured in how the TCRbeta library was prepared. TCRdb processed the PCR reads anew with MiXCR; each CDR3 protein has one entry. The sample comprises roughly 570,000 distinct CDR3 sequences, more than 20% of which are singletons, and just over 35% rests with the top ten. V lost 1 base to trimming and J lost 1 base, with 16 bases between them. This CDR3 spans 17 amino acids. The germline V gene encodes CDR1 SGHAT and CDR2 FQNNGV. This chain links TRBV11-2 with TRBJ2-5; tentative D call: TRBD2 (6 bases). Sequencing was performed on PBMCs, taken before TCRalphabeta/CD19-depleted stem cell transplant. The receptor was isolated from a boy in the first two years of life with Wiskott-Aldrich syndrome, due to receive a stem cell transplant. The CDR3 DNA follows: TGTGCCAGCAGCTTAGTGGGGTACCTAGCGCTCCAAGAGACCCAGTACTTC. Its translation is CASSLVGYLALQETQYF.